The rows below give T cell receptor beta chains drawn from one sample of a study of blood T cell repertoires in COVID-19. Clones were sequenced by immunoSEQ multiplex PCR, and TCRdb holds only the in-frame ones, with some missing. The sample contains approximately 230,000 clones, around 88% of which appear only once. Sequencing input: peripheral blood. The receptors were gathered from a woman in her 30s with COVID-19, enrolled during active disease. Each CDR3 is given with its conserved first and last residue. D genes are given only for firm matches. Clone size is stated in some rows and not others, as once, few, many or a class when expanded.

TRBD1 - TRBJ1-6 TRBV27 CASGLTGDNSPLHF TGTGCCAGCGGGTTGACAGGGGATAATTCACCCCTCCACTTT
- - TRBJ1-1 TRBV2 CASSITPNTEAFF TGTGCCAGCAGCATTACACCGAACACTGAAGCTTTCTTT
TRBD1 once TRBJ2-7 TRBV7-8 CASSSLRDRVGNPYEQYF TGTGCCAGCAGCTCCCTCAGGGACAGGGTCGGAAACCCTTACGAGCAGTACTTC
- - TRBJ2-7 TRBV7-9 CASSWSSYEQYF TGTGCCAGCAGTTGGAGCTCCTACGAGCAGTACTTC
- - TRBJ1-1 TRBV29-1 CSVGRGTREAFF TGCAGCGTTGGTCGTGGGACACGGGAAGCTTTCTTT
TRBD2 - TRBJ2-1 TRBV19 CASSIGLAGGINEQFF TGTGCCAGTAGTATAGGATTAGCGGGAGGCATTAATGAGCAGTTCTTC
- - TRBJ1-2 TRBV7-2 CASSLNRRQGQGNYGYTF TGTGCCAGCAGCTTGAACCGACGGCAGGGGCAGGGAAACTATGGCTACACCTTC
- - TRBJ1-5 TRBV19 CASRTEPDSNQPQHF TGTGCCAGTAGGACGGAGCCCGACAGCAATCAGCCCCAGCATTTT
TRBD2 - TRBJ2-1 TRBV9 CASSVPGSGRAHEQFF TGTGCCAGCAGCGTTCCGGGGAGCGGGAGGGCCCATGAGCAGTTCTTC
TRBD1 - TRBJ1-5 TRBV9 CASSEGTGVNQPQHF TGTGCCAGCAGCGAGGGGACAGGGGTAAATCAGCCCCAGCATTTT
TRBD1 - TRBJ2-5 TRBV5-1 CASSSTGTGEETQYF TGCGCCAGCAGCTCAACCGGGACAGGGGAGGAGACCCAGTACTTC
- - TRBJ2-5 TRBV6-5 CASTPSGGWETQYF TGTGCCAGCACACCCTCAGGGGGGTGGGAGACCCAGTACTTC
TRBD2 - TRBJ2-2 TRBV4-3 CASSQEARLAGEAATGELFF TGCGCCAGCAGCCAAGAGGCTCGGCTAGCGGGAGAGGCAGCCACCGGGGAGCTGTTTTTT